These T cell receptor beta chains were read from a single sample in a study of blood T cell repertoires in COVID-19. Sequencing used immunoSEQ multiplex PCR; TCRdb keeps in-frame clones, though not all of them. In the table there are 110,000 or so clones, more than 70% of which are singletons. The source material was peripheral blood. All receptors come from an older woman who had recovered from COVID-19. The CDR3 runs from the conserved cysteine through the conserved F or W. The order of the fields is CDR3 length, clone size, J gene, V gene, D gene, CDR3 DNA, CDR3 protein. The D gene is left open where the match is weak. The size entry is marked missing in some rows and otherwise reads once, few, many or a size class.

>13|NA|TRBJ2-7|TRBV10-3|TRBD1
TGTGCCATCAGTCAACAGGGGTCCTACGAGCAGTACTTC
CAISQQGSYEQYF
>16|once|TRBJ2-1|TRBV24-1|TRBD2
TGTGCCACCAGTGATTACGAAGCGGGGGTTTACAATGAGCAGTTCTTC
CATSDYEAGVYNEQFF
>15|few|TRBJ2-7|TRBV7-2|NA
TGTGCCAGCAGCTGGCGTGGAGGCAGCTCCTACGAGCAGTACTTC
CASSWRGGSSYEQYF
>13|NA|TRBJ1-4|TRBV7-7|TRBD1
TGTGCTAGCAGCCCGGACAGGGGTGAAAAACTGTTTTTT
CASSPDRGEKLFF
>15|NA|TRBJ1-4|TRBV5-1|NA
TGCGCCCGCAGCCGGTGGGGGGGAGCTAATGAAAAACTGTTTTTT
CARSRWGGANEKLFF
>16|NA|TRBJ2-5|TRBV7-2|NA
TGTGCCAGCAGCTTAGATTGGTCGGCAGGTCAAGAGACCCAGTACTTC
CASSLDWSAGQETQYF
>16|NA|TRBJ2-5|TRBV7-2|TRBD2
TGTGCCAGCAGCTTAGATCCCTTAGCGGGAGAAGAGACCCAGTACTTC
CASSLDPLAGEETQYF
>14|NA|TRBJ2-3|TRBV28|NA
TGTGCCAGCAGTTTATCTAGGGGGTCAGATACGCAGTATTTT
CASSLSRGSDTQYF
>13|NA|TRBJ2-5|TRBV6-6|NA
TGTGCCAGCAGTCCGCGGGGGCGGGAGACCCAGTACTTC
CASSPRGRETQYF
>14|NA|TRBJ2-7|TRBV28|TRBD1
TGTGCCAGCAGTTTAAGGCAGGGGGCGAGGGAGCAGTACTTC
CASSLRQGAREQYF
>13|NA|TRBJ2-3|TRBV11-1|NA
TGTGCCAGCAGCAACACAGGGACAGATACGCAGTATTTT
CASSNTGTDTQYF
>13|NA|TRBJ1-1|TRBV6-5|NA
TGTGCCAGCAGTTACGGAGGCAGCACTGAAGCTTTCTTT
CASSYGGSTEAFF
>17|NA|TRBJ1-4|TRBV14|TRBD1
TGTGCCAGCAGCCAGGGACAGGGGGCTCTCCGTAATGAAAAACTGTTTTTT
CASSQGQGALRNEKLFF
>12|NA|TRBJ2-2|TRBV7-8|NA
TGTGCCAGCAGCACCTGGGTCCAGGGGCTGTTTTTT
CASSTWVQGLFF
>16|NA|TRBJ2-7|TRBV7-8|TRBD2
TGTGCCAGCAGCTTAGCGCGGGGGGGATCGTACTACGAGCAGTACTTC
CASSLARGGSYYEQYF
>13|NA|TRBJ1-5|TRBV3-1/TRBV3-2|NA
TGTGCCAGCAGCCAAACCTGGAGCCAGCCCCAGCATTTT
CASSQTWSQPQHF
>14|NA|TRBJ2-3|TRBV7-3|NA
TGTGCCAGCAGCGTGGGGACTAGCACAGATACGCAGTATTTT
CASSVGTSTDTQYF
>14|few|TRBJ1-5|TRBV19|TRBD1
TGTGCCAGTAGTATGGACAGGGTCTATCAGCCCCAGCATTTT
CASSMDRVYQPQHF
>17|NA|TRBJ1-3|TRBV3-1/TRBV3-2|TRBD1
TGTGCCAGCAGCATCCGGGACAGGGGGTACGCTGGAAACACCATATATTTT
CASSIRDRGYAGNTIYF
>12|NA|TRBJ1-1|TRBV28|NA
TGTGCCAGCAGTTTAGGGGGGAGGGATGCTTTCTTT
CASSLGGRDAFF
>14|NA|TRBJ2-7|TRBV28|NA
TGTGCCAGCAGGCCGTACACGGGTACCTACGAGCAGTACTTC
CASRPYTGTYEQYF
>15|NA|TRBJ2-1|TRBV18|TRBD2
TGTGCCAGCTCTAGCGGGAGGGCCGGTTACAATGAGCAGTTCTTC
CASSSGRAGYNEQFF
>15|NA|TRBJ1-5|TRBV28|TRBD1
TGTGCCAGCAGCCGTAAGGGACAGGGGGATCAGCCCCAGCATTTT
CASSRKGQGDQPQHF
>12|NA|TRBJ2-7|TRBV7-9|NA
TGTGCCAGCGTCGGGGGATCCTACGAGCAGTACTTC
CASVGGSYEQYF
>15|NA|TRBJ1-5|TRBV28|TRBD1
TGTGCCAGCAGTTCCACAGGGGGAAGCAATCAGCCCCAGCATTTT
CASSSTGGSNQPQHF
>14|few|TRBJ1-6|TRBV4-1|NA
TGCGCCAGCAGCCCTTTACAGCCCCATTCACCCCTCCACTTT
CASSPLQPHSPLHF
>15|NA|TRBJ2-2|TRBV5-4|NA
TGTGCCAGCAGCCCGAAGGGGCTGAAGACCGGGGAGCTGTTTTTT
CASSPKGLKTGELFF
>13|NA|TRBJ2-7|TRBV4-1|TRBD1
TGCGCCAGCAGCCTGGGACAGGGCTACGAGCAGTACTTC
CASSLGQGYEQYF
>14|NA|TRBJ2-3|TRBV5-5|TRBD1
TGTGCCAGCAGCCCAAGACAGGGGCAAGATACGCAGTATTTT
CASSPRQGQDTQYF
>14|NA|TRBJ1-1|TRBV4-3|NA
TGCGCCAGCAGCCGAAACAGGGTTCGGCCTGAAGCTTTCTTT
CASSRNRVRPEAFF
>16|NA|TRBJ2-1|TRBV28|NA
TGTGCCAGCAACTTCAGGGGGACTAGGGGGGACAATGAGCAGTTCTTC
CASNFRGTRGDNEQFF
>13|NA|TRBJ1-5|TRBV7-9|NA
TGTGCCAGCAGCTTTCGGGGGAATCAGCCCCAGCATTTT
CASSFRGNQPQHF
>14|NA|TRBJ2-1|TRBV6-5|NA
TGTGCCAGCAGTCGCGGGACTGGAGGAAATGAGCAGTTCTTC
CASSRGTGGNEQFF
>16|NA|TRBJ2-3|TRBV4-1|TRBD1
TGCGCCAGCAGCCAAGATGGGACAGATCGCACAGATACGCAGTATTTT
CASSQDGTDRTDTQYF
>16|once|TRBJ2-3|TRBV5-4|TRBD2
TGTGCCAGCAGCTTGATGCTAGCGGGAGGGGAGGGCACGCAGTATTTT
CASSLMLAGGEGTQYF
>14|NA|TRBJ1-5|TRBV28|NA
TGTGCCAGCACCGACAGATATAGCAATCAGCCCCAGCATTTT
CASTDRYSNQPQHF
>14|NA|TRBJ1-5|TRBV7-2|NA
TGTGCCAGCAGCGATGCAGGGTGGAATCAGCCCCAGCATTTT
CASSDAGWNQPQHF
>13|once|TRBJ2-5|TRBV24-1|TRBD1
TGTGCCACCTTGGACAGGACCCAAGAGACCCAGTACTTC
CATLDRTQETQYF
>15|NA|TRBJ2-7|TRBV9|NA
TGTGCCAGCAGCGTAGGGGTGACAGGAGCCTACGAGCAGTACTTC
CASSVGVTGAYEQYF
>13|NA|TRBJ2-5|TRBV5-1|TRBD1
TGCGCCACCTCGGGACAGGGTGTGGAGACCCAGTACTTC
CATSGQGVETQYF
>15|NA|TRBJ2-5|TRBV5-4|TRBD2
TGTGCCAGCAGCCAGCGAGCGGGGGGGCAGGAGACCCAGTACTTC
CASSQRAGGQETQYF
>16|NA|TRBJ2-7|TRBV4-2|NA
TGTGCCAGCAGCCAAGATGGGGGCAGGGTCATATACGAGCAGTACTTC
CASSQDGGRVIYEQYF
>16|NA|TRBJ2-7|TRBV18|TRBD1
TGTGCCAGCTCACCGAGGGGACAGGGGGGGACCTACGAGCAGTACTTC
CASSPRGQGGTYEQYF
>15|NA|TRBJ1-2|TRBV28|TRBD1
TGTGCCAGCAGTTACCCCCGGACAGGGAGGGATGGCTACACCTTC
CASSYPRTGRDGYTF
>13|once|TRBJ2-2|TRBV6-5|NA
TGTGCCAGCACTCGGTCGGGCACCGGGGAGCTGTTTTTT
CASTRSGTGELFF
>13|NA|TRBJ1-5|TRBV18|TRBD1
TGTGCCAGCTCCCGACAGGGTTTTGAGCCCCAGCATTTT
CASSRQGFEPQHF
>12|NA|TRBJ2-2|TRBV12-3/TRBV12-4|NA
TGTGCCAGCAGTCGTTACACCGGGGAGCTGTTTTTT
CASSRYTGELFF
>16|once|TRBJ2-1|TRBV18|TRBD2
TGTGCCAGCTCACCTTCCGGACTAGCGGGGGTCAATGAGCAGTTCTTC
CASSPSGLAGVNEQFF
>14|NA|TRBJ2-7|TRBV4-1|NA
TGCGCCAGCAGCCAAGGAAGCGGGCTCTACGAGCAGTACTTC
CASSQGSGLYEQYF
>14|NA|TRBJ2-5|TRBV7-9|NA
TGTGCCAGCAGCTTAGGGGGAGGAGCCAAGACCCAGTACTTC
CASSLGGGAKTQYF
>15|NA|TRBJ2-1|TRBV6-2/TRBV6-3|NA
TGTGCCAGCAGTTACAGGACTCAAGGTTACAATGAGCAGTTCTTC
CASSYRTQGYNEQFF
>12|NA|TRBJ1-1|TRBV12-3/TRBV12-4|TRBD1
TGTGCCAGCGGACAGGGGGCGACTGAAGCTTTCTTT
CASGQGATEAFF
>14|NA|TRBJ2-7|TRBV10-3|TRBD2
TGTGCCATCAGGGGGACTAGCGGGAACTACGAGCAGTACTTC
CAIRGTSGNYEQYF
>16|NA|TRBJ1-6|TRBV6-5|TRBD1
TGTGCCAGCAGTTACGCAGGGGGCGCCGGGAATTCACCCCTCCACTTT
CASSYAGGAGNSPLHF
>14|few|TRBJ1-2|TRBV15|NA
TGTGCCACCAGCAGGACCAGGGGCCTTTATGGCTACACCTTC
CATSRTRGLYGYTF
>11|NA|TRBJ2-5|TRBV2|NA
TGTGCCAGCAGGACAGAAGAGACCCAGTACTTC
CASRTEETQYF
>13|NA|TRBJ1-1|TRBV7-3|TRBD1
TGTGCCAGCAGACGACAGGGGTACACTGAAGCTTTCTTT
CASRRQGYTEAFF
>14|NA|TRBJ1-2|TRBV19|NA
TGTGCCAGTACGCCCGAGGGGAGGAACTATGGCTACACCTTC
CASTPEGRNYGYTF
>13|NA|TRBJ1-5|TRBV30|NA
TGTGCCTGGAGCGAACAGCCAAATCAGCCCCAGCATTTT
CAWSEQPNQPQHF
>14|NA|TRBJ1-5|TRBV28|TRBD1
TGTGCCAGCAGCTTGACAGGGCCGTATCAGCCCCAGCATTTT
CASSLTGPYQPQHF